The entry below describes one T cell receptor beta chain. Its antigen is unknown. No base quality information exists; no much larger clone differs at one position. Including cysteine and phenylalanine, the CDR3 has 12 amino acids. Of all the DNA, just the CDR3 is kept, 36 bases in frame from base 1. V loses 5 bases, J loses 5 bases, and the germline ends lie 9 bases apart. CDR1 and CDR2 are drawn from the germline V gene: MNHEY, SVGEGT. This sample was taken from a study of T cell responses to AZD1222 COVID-19 vaccine (TCRdb year 2021). In terms of the full investigation: A total of 233 trial participants underwent TCR sequencing, of whom nearly 210 had received two doses of AZD1222 and about 26 had received two doses of the MenACWY control vaccine. Trial participants were enrolled by age into 18-55, 56-69 and 70-plus year subgroups, with approximately 150, 28 and 58 TCR-sequenced participants respectively.

What the work shows at the level of the full study, not this receptor alone: The 56-69-year group was small, and its depth increase did not reach significance, likely because of low power. Because no day 14 peak-response samples were available, repertoires were characterized only after the peak T cell response. Conclusions about previously exposed vaccinees were limited because only six or seven AZD1222 recipients were SARS-CoV-2 seropositive at baseline. Participants were mostly white British and included more females than males, and it was suggested by the authors that clonal diversity may have been underestimated. After two AZD1222 doses, spike-specific TCR breadth and depth were significantly higher than at day 0 and than in MenACWY recipients. Vaccine-associated CD4 TCRs spanned the whole spike protein, with dominant responses in regions 160-218 and 743-854. Nearly half of unique spike-specific TCRs reportedly recognized epitopes outside regions mutated in the B.1.351 and B.1.1.7 variants.

What this sample's time point label stands for: about 28 days (+/-7) after the second vaccine dose. Because spike-specific TCR depth and breadth did not differ between the two schedules, AZD1222 recipients who got a second dose at roughly 4 weeks were pooled with those who got a second dose at roughly 12 weeks. Samples from vaccinated people were obtained from the UK trials COV001 and COV002, which included a single-blind randomized controlled phase 2/3 trial of AZD1222 (ChAdOx1 nCoV-19) in healthy adults. Trial participant PBMC samples were collected at day 0 and day 28 after the second dose for TCRbeta chain sequencing. The CDR3 regions of human TCRbeta chains were analyzed by immunosequencing. In the source study's methods: TCRs in the repertoires were matched against a reference library of SARS-CoV-2-specific TCRs that had been generated with the MIRA antigen-specificity platform. Breadth was defined as the fraction of unique TCRs that were SARS-CoV-2-associated. Depth was defined as the fraction of total T cells that were SARS-CoV-2-associated. Using the MIRA data, each spike-specific TCR was assigned both to the spike region to which the TCR was reactive and to a CD4 or CD8 class. Log10-transformed breadth and depth values were compared by one-way ANOVA with Sidak's multiple comparisons tests. TCRdb obtained this table from immuneACCESS and retained in-frame rearrangements with V and J assigned. These tables miss some clones; where compared with another copy, unresolved V genes account for less than half of the shortfall, and the remainder is unexplained. V, J and clone size are those of that table, while D and trimming were read from the DNA. The sample includes approximately 19,000 clones, with roughly 80% observed a single time. The ten most abundant clones make up around 20% of the sample.

The TCR was taken from an adult who received the AZD1222 COVID-19 vaccine. The rearrangement combines TRBV6-2 or TRBV6-3 with TRBJ2-5; a confident D gene designation cannot be given. The sequenced sample was peripheral blood, obtained 28 days after the second AZD1222 dose. The CDR3 reads CASSLGRETQYF. The nucleotide sequence is given as TGTGCCAGCAGTCTTGGCAGGGAGACCCAGTACTTC.